This is a list of T cell receptor beta chains from one sample in a study of naive and memory T cell subsets. MiXCR was run by TCRdb on the UMI-ligation and nested PCR reads, yielding one entry per CDR3 protein. The data hold roughly 92,000 distinct CDR3 sequences, with approximately 10% observed a single time. The sequenced sample consisted of naive CD4+ T cells from blood. The receptor source for this set is a human donor in good health. Each CDR3 is given with its conserved first and last residue. Each record gives: D gene, clone size, J gene, V gene, CDR3 protein, CDR3 DNA. The D gene is left open where the match is weak. Size is stated for part of the rows, as once, few or many counts, or as a class when the clone is expanded.

d_gene: .
abundance: many
j_gene: TRBJ2-7
v_gene: TRBV20-1
CDR3aa: CSARRTIYEQYF
CDR3nt: TGCAGTGCTAGGCGGACTATCTACGAGCAGTACTTC

d_gene: .
abundance: few
j_gene: TRBJ2-7
v_gene: TRBV18
CDR3aa: CASSPIGGTGDRTYEQYF
CDR3nt: TGTGCCAGCTCACCAATAGGAGGTACGGGGGATAGGACCTACGAGCAGTACTTC

d_gene: .
abundance: few
j_gene: TRBJ2-1
v_gene: TRBV6-2/TRBV6-3
CDR3aa: CASSSPNEQFF
CDR3nt: TGTGCCAGCAGTTCCCCCAATGAGCAGTTCTTC

d_gene: .
abundance: .
j_gene: TRBJ2-3
v_gene: TRBV12-3/TRBV12-4
CDR3aa: CASTGTSTDTQYF
CDR3nt: TGTGCCAGTACCGGGACTAGCACAGATACGCAGTATTTT

d_gene: .
abundance: .
j_gene: TRBJ2-4
v_gene: TRBV20-1
CDR3aa: CSARIPGRIAKNIQYF
CDR3nt: TGCAGTGCTAGAATTCCCGGGAGAATAGCCAAAAACATTCAGTACTTC

d_gene: .
abundance: few
j_gene: TRBJ1-6
v_gene: TRBV7-2
CDR3aa: CASSLTRTAPGSPLHF
CDR3nt: TGTGCCAGCAGCTTAACGCGGACAGCCCCCGGTTCACCCCTCCACTTT

d_gene: .
abundance: .
j_gene: TRBJ1-6
v_gene: TRBV18
CDR3aa: CASSPTAPPGNSPLHF
CDR3nt: TGTGCCAGCTCCCCTACCGCGCCCCCCGGGAATTCACCCCTCCACTTT

d_gene: .
abundance: .
j_gene: TRBJ2-5
v_gene: TRBV28
CDR3aa: CASSLPGGKETQYF
CDR3nt: TGTGCCAGCAGTTTACCTGGTGGAAAAGAGACCCAGTACTTC

d_gene: .
abundance: .
j_gene: TRBJ1-4
v_gene: TRBV27
CDR3aa: CASSVRFVGPKGDAREKLFF
CDR3nt: TGTGCCAGCAGTGTCCGTTTCGTGGGGCCCAAAGGAGACGCGCGTGAAAAACTGTTTTTT

d_gene: .
abundance: .
j_gene: TRBJ2-7
v_gene: TRBV20-1
CDR3aa: CSGRPIGLNSYEQYF
CDR3nt: TGCAGTGGGCGCCCAATCGGACTTAACTCCTACGAGCAGTACTTC

d_gene: .
abundance: few
j_gene: TRBJ2-5
v_gene: TRBV24-1
CDR3aa: CATSDLGIQTQYF
CDR3nt: TGTGCCACCAGTGATTTGGGGATCCAGACCCAGTACTTC

d_gene: .
abundance: .
j_gene: TRBJ2-1
v_gene: TRBV28
CDR3aa: CASSFWGNEQFF
CDR3nt: TGTGCCAGCAGTTTTTGGGGAAATGAGCAGTTCTTC

d_gene: .
abundance: few
j_gene: TRBJ2-3
v_gene: TRBV20-1
CDR3aa: CSAPPTTDTQYF
CDR3nt: TGCAGTGCTCCGCCCACCACGGATACGCAGTATTTT

d_gene: TRBD2
abundance: few
j_gene: TRBJ2-1
v_gene: TRBV28
CDR3aa: CASSPGGAFYNEQFF
CDR3nt: TGTGCCAGCAGCCCCGGGGGGGCTTTTTACAATGAGCAGTTCTTC

d_gene: .
abundance: .
j_gene: TRBJ1-6
v_gene: TRBV4-2
CDR3aa: CASSQEDSPLHF
CDR3nt: TGTGCCAGCAGCCAAGAGGATTCACCCCTCCACTTT

d_gene: TRBD2
abundance: many
j_gene: TRBJ2-1
v_gene: TRBV30
CDR3aa: CAWSVLWTSGRGNEQFF
CDR3nt: TGTGCCTGGAGTGTACTATGGACTAGCGGGAGGGGGAATGAGCAGTTCTTC

d_gene: .
abundance: few
j_gene: TRBJ1-1
v_gene: TRBV29-1
CDR3aa: CSVARVNTEAFF
CDR3nt: TGCAGCGTTGCACGGGTGAACACTGAAGCTTTCTTT